One and the same sample provided the 21 T cell receptor beta chains below, sequenced in a study of blood T cell repertoires in COVID-19. The table came from immunoSEQ multiplex PCR; TCRdb's copy has only in-frame clones and leaves some out. The top ten hold roughly 1.7% of the sample, which has 250,000 or so clones, around 90% seen once. Source material: PBMCs or T cells enriched from blood (not recorded which). The receptors derive from a woman aged 45 to 65 who had recovered from COVID-19.

This clone has only one observation. The gene calls are TRBV27 and TRBJ2-7; TRBD2 matches 9 bases. CDR1 MNHEY and CDR2 SMNVEV come from the germline V gene (reference sequence). This CDR3 is built from 14 residues. Trimming removed 4 bases from V and 3 bases from J; junction bases left unmatched: 4. CDR3 region: CASSYGTSSYEQYF. Here the CDR3 DNA reads TGTGCCAGCAGTTACGGGACTAGCAGCTACGAGCAGTACTTC.

The chain links TRBV6-5 to TRBJ2-7, with D hard to call. Germline V CDR1 and CDR2: MNHEY, SVGAGI. CDR3 length: 14 residues. V was pared by 0 bases and J by 6 bases, with 12 bases between. The DNA for the CDR3 is TGTGCCAGCAGTTACTCCCAGGTATCTGGCGAGCAGTACTTC. Encoded protein: CASSYSQVSGEQYF.

The chain employs TRBV6-1 and TRBJ2-7; D may be TRBD2 (5 bases). CDR1 MNHNS and CDR2 SASEGT come from the germline V gene. With 3 bases removed from V and 5 bases from J, the gap between germline ends came to 20 bases. The CDR3 runs 16 residues. CDR3 protein: CASSDPGIPQEHEQYF. The CDR3 DNA is TGTGCCAGCAGTGATCCGGGAATCCCCCAAGAGCACGAGCAGTACTTC.

This chain joins TRBV19 and TRBJ2-1; D unresolved. Germline-derived CDR1 and CDR2 are LNHDA and SQIVND (reference sequence). Trimming shortened V by 7 bases and J by 0 bases, and 10 bases separated the two germline ends. This CDR3 has 14 amino acids. CDR3 in amino acids: CASTEPSSYNEQFF. CDR3 nucleotide sequence: TGTGCCAGTACTGAGCCGAGCTCCTACAATGAGCAGTTCTTC.

This clone appeared a few times. The chain has TRBV7-6 and TRBJ1-2, with a weak D call TRBD1 (5 bases). Between the trimmed V and J ends, which lost 3 bases and 8 bases, there was a span of 10 bases. The CDR3 runs to 12 residues. In germline, CDR1 is SGHVS, CDR2 FNYEAQ. For the CDR3, the DNA is TGTGCCAGCAGCTTTTCAGGGAAAGGCTACACCTTC. Its protein product is CASSFSGKGYTF.

J is TRBJ1-3 and V is TRBV9; perhaps TRBD1 as D (5 bases). Between the trimmed V and J ends, which lost 4 bases and 0 bases, there was a span of 11 bases. CDR1 and CDR2 (germline): SGDLS, YYNGEE. This CDR3 region has 15 residues. The CDR3, as DNA: TGTGCCAGCAGCACCGCGGGGGGCTCTGGAAACACCATATATTTT. It codes for CASSTAGGSGNTIYF. The full variable domain, completed using reference TRBV9 and TRBJ1-3, is DSGVTQTPKHLITATGQRVTLRCSPRSGDLSVYWYQQSLDQGLQFLIQYYNGEERAKGNILERFSAQQFPDLHSELNLSSLELGDSALYFCASSTAGGSGNTIYFGEGSWLTVV.

The chain links TRBV28 to TRBJ2-1; 9 bases are a match to TRBD2. CDR1 MDHEN and CDR2 SYDVKM come from the germline V gene. The trim removed 7 bases at V and 7 bases at J, leaving 5 bases unmatched. This CDR3 is built from 13 residues. CDR3 DNA: TGTGCCAGCAATAGCGGGAGTTGGAATGAGCAGTTCTTC. Its protein is CASNSGSWNEQFF.

CDR3 DNA: TGTGCCAGCCTGGGGGGGAGAGAGCAGTTCTTC. It specifies CASLGGREQFF. The chain carries TRBV12-3 or TRBV12-4 and TRBJ2-1; TRBD2 matches 7 bases. V gave up 8 bases and J gave up 10 bases; unmatched junction bases: 5. The CDR3 loop spans 11 amino acids.

The V gene is TRBV18, the J gene TRBJ1-5; no clear D. The CDR3 totals 15 residues. Per the germline V gene, CDR1 is KGHSH and CDR2 is LQKENI. V was trimmed by 5 bases and J by 7 bases, leaving 18 bases between them. The CDR3 loop reads CASSAAIARRQPQHF. CDR3 sequence (DNA): TGTGCCAGCTCAGCCGCTATAGCGCGACGCCAGCCCCAGCATTTT. The full variable domain, completed using reference TRBV18 and TRBJ1-5, is NAGVMQNPRHLVRRRGQEARLRCSPMKGHSHVYWYRQLPEEGLKFMVYLQKENIIDESGMPKERFSAEFPKEGPSILRIQQVVRGDSAAYFCASSAAIARRQPQHFGDGTRLSIL.

The gene calls are TRBV3-1 (or the pseudogene TRBV3-2) and TRBJ2-1, with unresolved D. From germline, CDR1 is LGHDT and CDR2 YNNKEL (reference sequence). Trimming took 1 base from V and 8 from J, leaving 6 bases between them. The CDR3 loop spans 12 amino acids. The DNA for the CDR3 is TGTGCCAGCAGCCAAGCCGGTTATGAGCAGTTCTTC. It translates to CASSQAGYEQFF.

The rearrangement uses TRBV9 and TRBJ2-1, with TRBD2 as a possible D gene (6 bases). Germline V gene data show CDR1 as SGDLS and CDR2 as YYNGEE. The ends were cut back, 0 bases at V and 3 bases at J, with 13 bases in the middle. This CDR3 is 16 amino acids long. The CDR3 region is CASSVGAGGGYNEQFF. Written as DNA, the CDR3 is TGTGCCAGCAGCGTAGGAGCCGGGGGAGGCTACAATGAGCAGTTCTTC.

The chain links TRBV7-6 to TRBJ2-1; 9 bases fit TRBD1. After removal of 0 bases from V and 8 bases from J, the junction contained 11 bases not matched to a gene. Germline V gene lookup returns CDR1 SGHVS and CDR2 FNYEAQ. This CDR3 is 17 amino acids long. The CDR3 region has the DNA TGTGCCAGCAGCTTAGCGGCCTGGGACAGGGTAAGAGATGAGCAGTTCTTC. Encoded protein: CASSLAAWDRVRDEQFF.

The V gene is TRBV3-1 (or the pseudogene TRBV3-2), the J gene TRBJ2-2; 7 nucleotides line up with TRBD1. The CDR3 is made up of 16 amino acids. V lost 10 bases, J lost 4 bases, and 15 bases stayed unmatched. Germline lookup yields CDR1 LGHDT and CDR2 YNNKEL (reference sequence). CDR3 DNA sequence: TGTGCCATCTGCCCCACCGGGACAGCTTTCACCGGGGAGCTGTTTTTT. It yields the protein CAICPTGTAFTGELFF.

This clone was seen a single time. The chain links TRBV6-2 or TRBV6-3 to TRBJ2-1; 12 bases are a match to TRBD2. Trimming removed 1 base from V and 0 bases from J; junction bases left unmatched: 7. The CDR3 is made up of 19 amino acids. CDR1 MNHEY and CDR2 SVGEGT come from the germline V gene. CDR3 nucleotide sequence: TGTGCCAGCAGTTACTTTGGACTAGCGGGATCGAGCTCCTACAATGAGCAGTTCTTC. Its translation: CASSYFGLAGSSSYNEQFF.

V gene TRBV28 combines with J gene TRBJ2-1, with 11 bases lining up with TRBD2. The CDR3 runs 15 residues. Germline V CDR1 and CDR2: MDHEN, SYDVKM. Trimming at V came to 7 bases and at J to 9 bases, leaving 11 bases not matched to a gene. The CDR3, as DNA: TGTGCCAGCATCGAGCCACTAGCGGGAGCGGGTGAGCAGTTCTTC. Translating gives CASIEPLAGAGEQFF.

Concerning this clone: The germline gene is not matched at one end of the junction; a read error may be the cause. The J gene is TRBJ1-4, the V gene TRBV19; D might be TRBD1 (5 bases). The CDR3 consists of 12 residues. Germline V gives CDR1 LNHDA, CDR2 SQIVND (reference sequence). The CDR3: CASSNGAGPGLF. For the CDR3, the DNA is TGTGCCAGTAGTAATGGGGCAGGGCCAGGCCTTTTC.

There are a few counts of this clone. This sequence joins TRBV18 and TRBJ1-1; the match to TRBD1 covers 10 bases. V dropped 2 bases and J dropped 4; count of bases not matched to a gene: 7. Germline V CDR1 and CDR2: KGHSH, LQKENI. The CDR3 contains 16 residues. The CDR3 DNA is TGTGCCAGCTCACCAAGCCGACAGGGGGCTATCACTGAAGCTTTCTTT. This codes for CASSPSRQGAITEAFF.

This clone appeared a few times. This chain connects TRBV7-3 to TRBJ1-2, with 7 positions matching TRBD1. Germline V gives CDR1 SGHTA, CDR2 FQGTGA. This CDR3 comprises 14 residues. Losses at the gene ends were 7 bases for V and 5 bases for J; bases not matched to a gene: 10. The CDR3 sequence is CASISGQASYGYTF. CDR3 DNA sequence: TGTGCCAGCATCAGTGGACAGGCGTCTTATGGCTACACCTTC.

The rearrangement uses TRBV5-1 and TRBJ2-3; TRBD1 aligns across 7 bases. CDR1 and CDR2 (germline): SGHRS, YFSETQ. The CDR3 covers 15 residues. The V and J ends lost 1 base and 6 bases, in that order; junction bases with no gene match: 8. In DNA, the CDR3 is TGCGCCAGCAGCTTGTATGGGACAGCTTGGGATACGCAGTATTTT. This translates into CASSLYGTAWDTQYF.

CDR3 sequence (DNA): TGTGCTAGTGGTTTGGGGGGCGCGCGAGTCGCAGAGACCCAGTACTTC. Protein: CASGLGGARVAETQYF. The J gene is TRBJ2-5, the V gene TRBV12-5; D possibly corresponds to TRBD1 (5 bases). This CDR3 contains 16 residues. V was pared by 1 base and J by 4 bases, with 16 bases between. Germline CDR1 reads LGHNT; CDR2 reads FRNRAP.

The chain carries TRBV3-1 (or the pseudogene TRBV3-2) and TRBJ1-5; D gene ambiguous. The germline gives CDR1 LGHDT, CDR2 YNNKEL (reference sequence). This CDR3 is built from 15 residues. Trimming left V 0 bases short and J 6 bases short, with 12 bases between. The CDR3 sequence: CASSQDTTNSQPQHF. In DNA, the CDR3 is TGTGCCAGCAGCCAAGATACCACCAACAGTCAGCCCCAGCATTTT.